This T cell receptor beta chain derives from a study of shared clonotypes between healthy human individuals. Remarks on this clone: Its antigen is unidentified.

Profiling relied on immunoSEQ multiplex PCR, and the TCRdb table lists in-frame clones only, not all of them. The sample lists roughly 2.6 million clones; 85% to 95% were seen once. Study outcomes and limitations: Few donors limited the genetic and exposure-history diversity represented.

Germline V CDR1 and CDR2: LNHDA, SQIVND (reference sequence). This CDR3 has 18 amino acids. V dropped 3 bases and J dropped 0 bases, with 18 bases sitting between them. V usage is TRBV19 and J usage is TRBJ1-5; weak D call: TRBD1 (6 bases). The source material was naive CD4+ T cells sorted from blood. Subset of the sample: CD45RA+ positively selected. This clonotype was sampled from a man between 18 and 35 years old in good health. CDR3 protein: CASSILSGGPTSNQPQHF. The CDR3 DNA reads TGTGCCAGTAGTATCCTCTCGGGGGGGCCGACTAGCAATCAGCCCCAGCATTTT.